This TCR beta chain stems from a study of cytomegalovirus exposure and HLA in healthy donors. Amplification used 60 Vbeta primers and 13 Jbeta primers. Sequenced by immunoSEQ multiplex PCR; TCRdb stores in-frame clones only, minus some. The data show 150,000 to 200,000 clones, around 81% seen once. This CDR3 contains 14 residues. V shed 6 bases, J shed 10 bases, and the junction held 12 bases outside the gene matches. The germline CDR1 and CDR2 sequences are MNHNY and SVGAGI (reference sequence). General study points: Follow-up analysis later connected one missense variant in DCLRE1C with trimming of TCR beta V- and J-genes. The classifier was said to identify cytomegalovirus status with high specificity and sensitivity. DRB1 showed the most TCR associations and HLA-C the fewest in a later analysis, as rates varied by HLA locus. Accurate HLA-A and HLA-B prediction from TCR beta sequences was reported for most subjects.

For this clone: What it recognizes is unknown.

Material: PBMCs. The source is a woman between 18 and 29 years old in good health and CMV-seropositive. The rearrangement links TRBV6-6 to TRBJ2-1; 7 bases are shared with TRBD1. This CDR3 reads CASRKMGQPGEQFF. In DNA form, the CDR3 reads TGTGCCAGCAGGAAGATGGGACAGCCAGGGGAGCAGTTCTTC.